The clone carrying this T cell receptor (beta chain) has only one observation. Looked up from germline, CDR1 is ENHRY and CDR2 is SYGVKD. Between the trimmed V and J ends, which lost 6 bases and 7 bases, there was a span of 15 bases. The CDR3 has 13 residues. This sample was taken from a study of blood T cell repertoires in COVID-19. Libraries were prepared by immunoSEQ multiplex PCR; TCRdb keeps only in-frame clonotypes and omits some of them. The profile covers around 250,000 clones, with 85% to 90% appearing a single time and around 0.8% taken by the ten largest. The gene calls are TRBV10-3 and TRBJ1-1; TRBD1 might be the D (6 bases). This sequence originates from a man aged 50 to 60 who had been exposed to COVID-19. Input material: PBMCs or T cells enriched from blood (not recorded which). The CDR3 bases are TGTGCCATCAGGACTCAGGGGCCCGGTGAAGCTTTCTTT. Translation gives CAIRTQGPGEAFF.